The 22 T cell receptor beta chains below were found in one sample sequenced in a study of T cells after yellow fever vaccination. MiXCR, applied by TCRdb to the 5' RACE reads, yields one record per CDR3 protein. The sample comprises roughly 120,000 distinct CDR3 sequences, under 8.5% of which are singletons, and roughly 2.5% rests with the top ten. The specimen comprised CD4+ T cells sorted from PBMCs, sampled approximately 11 days after the first yellow fever vaccination. These receptors were obtained from a man younger than 35 who received the YFV17D yellow fever vaccine.

In its sample, this clonotype was seen many times. The chain recombines TRBV5-1 with TRBJ1-3; no clear D. In germline, CDR1 is SGHRS, CDR2 YFSETQ. This CDR3 has 15 amino acids. V shed 0 bases and J shed 0 bases, with 7 bases lying between them. CDR3 sequence (DNA): TGCGCCAGCAGCTTGGAAGCGTACTCTGGAAACACCATATATTTT. Its translation: CASSLEAYSGNTIYF.

The V and J genes are TRBV18 and TRBJ1-5; 9 nucleotides match TRBD1. This CDR3 is 16 amino acids long. The junction had 9 bases not matched to a gene; V was cut back by 5 bases and J by 4 bases. Germline V gene sequence: CDR1 KGHSH, CDR2 LQKENI. The CDR3 region has the DNA TGTGCCAGCTCATCTTCCGGGACAGGGAAAAATCAGCCCCAGCATTTT. This translates into CASSSSGTGKNQPQHF.

This clonotype was detected many times. V gene TRBV5-1 combines with J gene TRBJ2-2, with D hard to call. With 4 bases removed from V and 5 bases from J, the gap between germline ends came to 15 bases. This CDR3 is built from 15 residues. In germline, CDR1 is SGHRS, CDR2 YFSETQ. The CDR3 reads CASSPVGFGTGELFF. CDR3 in DNA: TGCGCCAGCAGCCCGGTGGGGTTCGGGACCGGGGAGCTGTTTTTT.

This clonotype has at least ten counts. The chain employs TRBV29-1 and TRBJ2-1, with TRBD1 as a possible D gene (5 bases). CDR1 SQVTM and CDR2 ANQGSEA come from the germline V gene. The V end was cut by 3 bases, the J end by 6 bases, with 9 bases between. CDR3 length equals 12 residues. The CDR3 DNA reads TGCAGCGTTGACAAGCAGGGCAATGAGCAGTTCTTC. Encoded protein: CSVDKQGNEQFF.

This clonotype was counted at least ten times. The V and J genes are TRBV5-1 and TRBJ2-2; the D gene is possibly TRBD1 (6 bases). This CDR3 comprises 14 residues. Germline V lookup: CDR1 SGHRS, CDR2 YFSETQ. Trimming cost V 7 bases and J 5 bases, with 15 bases left between them. Here the CDR3 reads CASRDGQGTGELFF. CDR3 sequence (DNA): TGCGCCAGCCGGGACGGCCAGGGGACCGGGGAGCTGTTTTTT. Complete variable domain (other parts from reference TRBV5-1 and TRBJ2-2): KAGVTQTPRYLIKTRGQQVTLSCSPISGHRSVSWYQQTPGQGLQFLFEYFSETQRNKGNFPGRFSGRQFSNSRSEMNVSTLELGDSALYLCASRDGQGTGELFFGEGSRLTVL.

Only a few counts were recorded for this clonotype. The chain has TRBV3-1 and TRBJ1-4; 7 nucleotides align to TRBD1. This CDR3 region has 15 residues. J was trimmed by 4 bases and V by 10 bases; bases with no gene match: 12. CDR1 is LGHDT and CDR2 is YNNKEL in the germline V gene (reference sequence). The CDR3 coding sequence is TGTGCCACCCGGGCCCCCGGGACAGTTAATGAAAAACTGTTTTTT. As protein: CATRAPGTVNEKLFF.

This clonotype was counted at least ten times. The V and J genes are TRBV7-9 and TRBJ1-2; 8 bases match TRBD1. Looked up from germline, CDR1 is SEHNR and CDR2 is FQNEAQ (reference sequence). V dropped 0 bases and J dropped 6; count of bases not matched to a gene: 0. This CDR3 is built from 13 residues. CDR3 in DNA: TGTGCCAGCAGCTTAGCGGACAGGGATGGCTACACCTTC. Encoded protein: CASSLADRDGYTF.

This clonotype was detected only a few times. This chain connects TRBV5-4 to TRBJ2-7; the D is unclear. This CDR3 is 14 amino acids long. V was shortened by 2 bases and J by 2 bases, with 11 bases between the two germline ends. CDR1 and CDR2 (germline): SGHNT, YYREEE (reference sequence). CDR3 DNA sequence: TGTGCCAGCAGCTTAGGAGACTTCGCCTACGAGCAGTACTTC. It translates to CASSLGDFAYEQYF.

In this sample, this clonotype turned up many times. The rearrangement joins TRBV2 to TRBJ2-7; no firm D call. This CDR3 contains 13 residues. The V and J ends lost 7 bases and 5 bases respectively, with 15 bases between them. CDR1 and CDR2 (germline): SNHLY, FYNNEI. The CDR3 reads CASNTREVDEQYF. CDR3 DNA sequence: TGTGCCAGCAATACACGAGAAGTCGACGAGCAGTACTTC.

This clonotype rates as medium-sized. The chain has TRBV6-4 and TRBJ2-7; a possible D gene is TRBD1 (5 bases). This CDR3 is 14 amino acids long. Germline-derived CDR1 and CDR2 are MRHNA and SNTAGT. Trimming cost V 2 bases and J 5 bases, with 13 bases left between them. The CDR3 region is CASSDIGDSHEQYF. The CDR3 region has the DNA TGTGCCAGCAGTGACATCGGAGACAGTCACGAGCAGTACTTC.

This clonotype has at least ten counts. The chain recombines TRBV29-1 with TRBJ1-4; the D is unclear. The length of the CDR3 is 14 residues. V lost 4 bases to trimming and J lost 4 bases, with 13 bases between them. Germline V CDR1 and CDR2: SQVTM, ANQGSEA. The CDR3 is CSVGGGRLNEKLFF. The CDR3 bases are TGCAGCGTTGGAGGCGGACGGCTTAATGAAAAACTGTTTTTT.

This clonotype has a count of ten or more. The CDR3 reads CASSLSSGGAGLGTQYF. The CDR3 DNA sequence: TGTGCCAGCAGCTTGTCCAGCGGGGGGGCCGGTCTGGGGACCCAGTACTTC. The chain uses TRBV5-6 and TRBJ2-5; 10 bases agree with TRBD2. CDR3 size: 17 residues. Germline V lookup: CDR1 SGHDT, CDR2 YYEEEE. V lost 1 base and J lost 7; bases outside the gene matches: 13.

This clonotype has more than one count but fewer than ten. V and J are TRBV15 and TRBJ2-3; D may be TRBD2 (5 bases). V shed 5 bases and J shed 4 bases, with 19 bases lying between them. The CDR3 length is 16 residues. Looked up from germline, CDR1 is LNHNV and CDR2 is YYDKDF (reference sequence). The CDR3 spells CATSARSGLRADTQYF. CDR3 DNA: TGTGCCACCAGCGCTAGGAGCGGCCTCCGGGCAGATACGCAGTATTTT.

This clonotype came up many times. This rearrangement joins TRBV29-1 to TRBJ1-1; TRBD1 matches at 8 bases. V was clipped by 4 bases and J by 11 bases; unmatched bases: 6. This CDR3 has 11 amino acids. Germline-derived CDR1 and CDR2 are SQVTM and ANQGSEA. The CDR3, as DNA: TGCAGCGTTGTTCAGGGGGCCTGGGCTTTCTTT. Its translation: CSVVQGAWAFF.

There are many counts of this clonotype. The chain couples TRBV7-8 to TRBJ1-2; 7 bases align to TRBD1. This CDR3 spans 14 amino acids. Trimming at V came to 5 bases and at J to 3 bases, leaving 6 bases not matched to a gene. The germline V gene encodes CDR1 SGHVS and CDR2 FQNEAQ. The CDR3 nucleotides read TGTGCCAGCAGCGCTAGACAGGGCGACTATGGCTACACCTTC. This sequence encodes CASSARQGDYGYTF. Based on the CDR3 plus reference TRBV7-8 and TRBJ1-2, the full variable domain is GAGVSQSPRYKVAKRGQDVALRCDPISGHVSLFWYQQALGQGPEFLTYFQNEAQLDKSGLPSDRFFAERPEGSVSTLKIQRTQQEDSAVYLCASSARQGDYGYTFGSGTRLTVV.

This clonotype was counted ten times or more. J is TRBJ1-1 and V is TRBV6-5; 11 bases are shared with TRBD1. This CDR3 region has 15 residues. CDR1 MNHEY and CDR2 SVGAGI come from the germline V gene. The J segment lost 4 bases and the V segment lost 4 bases, leaving 5 bases of the junction unmatched. CDR3 sequence (DNA): TGTGCCAGCAGTTCACCGGGACAGGGGGTCACTGAAGCTTTCTTT. It translates to CASSSPGQGVTEAFF.

This clonotype was seen ten or more times. This sequence joins TRBV7-2 and TRBJ2-7, with D unclear. The length of the CDR3 is 13 residues. CDR1 is SGHTA and CDR2 is FQGNSA in the germline V gene. V was shortened by 2 bases and J by 3 bases, with 8 bases between the two germline ends. CDR3 bases: TGTGCCAGCAGCTTATCGGTCCGCTACGAGCAGTACTTC. Translating gives CASSLSVRYEQYF.

This clonotype has at least ten counts. This chain connects TRBV5-1 to TRBJ1-1; D ambiguous. The CDR3 contains 13 residues. Germline CDR1 reads SGHRS; CDR2 reads YFSETQ. V dropped 1 base and J dropped 2 bases, with 6 bases sitting between them. The chain's CDR3 is CASSLRLNTEAFF. The CDR3 nucleotides read TGCGCCAGCAGCTTGAGATTAAACACTGAAGCTTTCTTT. Filled out from reference TRBV5-1 and TRBJ1-1, the complete variable domain reads KAGVTQTPRYLIKTRGQQVTLSCSPISGHRSVSWYQQTPGQGLQFLFEYFSETQRNKGNFPGRFSGRQFSNSRSEMNVSTLELGDSALYLCASSLRLNTEAFFGQGTRLTVV.

This clonotype was seen at least ten times. This rearrangement joins TRBV6-6 to TRBJ1-2; TRBD1 matches at 8 bases. The CDR3 length is 13 residues. Germline CDR1 is MNHNY and CDR2 is SVGAGI (reference sequence). The J segment lost 6 bases and the V segment lost 5 bases, leaving 5 bases of the junction unmatched. The CDR3 DNA sequence: TGTGCCAGCAGTCCGGACAGGGATCATGGCTACACCTTC. Protein: CASSPDRDHGYTF.

This clonotype was seen ten or more times. The chain recombines TRBV12-3 or TRBV12-4 with TRBJ2-5, with D unresolved. The CDR3 spans 11 residues. V shed 5 bases and J shed 1 base, with 2 bases lying between them. The CDR3 nucleotides read TGTGCCAGCAGTATCCAAGAGACCCAGTACTTC. Its protein product is CASSIQETQYF.

This clonotype was recorded many times. Here the CDR3 DNA reads TGTGCCAGCAGCTCGGGAAGGGGTGGTGAGCAGTTCTTC. It specifies CASSSGRGGEQFF. The rearrangement joins TRBV7-9 to TRBJ2-1; tentatively, D is TRBD1 or TRBD2 (5 bases each). Trimming took off 4 bases at V and 9 bases at J, with 13 bases between the two ends. CDR3 length equals 13 residues. Germline loops: CDR1 SEHNR, CDR2 FQNEAQ (reference sequence).

The J gene is TRBJ2-7, the V gene TRBV18, with 7 bases lining up with TRBD2. The V gene end was trimmed by 8 bases and the J gene end by 0 bases; junction bases not matched to a gene: 4. The germline gives CDR1 KGHSH, CDR2 LQKENI. The CDR3 has 13 amino acids. The CDR3 sequence is CASPRGDSYEQYV. For the CDR3, the DNA is TGTGCCAGCCCACGGGGGGACTCCTACGAGCAGTACGTC.